In this sample, the clone carrying this T cell receptor beta chain turned up a few times. The CDR3 extends over 14 amino acids. The V gene's germline CDR1 is SGHTA and CDR2 FQGNSA. V shed 2 bases, J shed 5 bases, and the junction held 5 bases outside the gene matches. Each CDR3 protein is one row after TCRdb ran MiXCR on the RT-PCR reads. The sample records about 680,000 distinct CDR3 sequences, 14% being singletons. The chain is built from TRBV7-2 and TRBJ1-2; 7 nucleotides match TRBD1. The origin of this receptor is a female donor in good health, serving as a healthy control. The sequenced material came from memory CD4+ T cells from blood. CDR3 protein: CASSLWGDSYGYTF. The CDR3 region has the DNA TGTGCCAGCAGCTTATGGGGGGACAGTTATGGCTACACCTTC.